The source of this T cell receptor beta chain is a study of response to subunit inactivated influenza vaccine. Trimming took 0 bases from V and 3 from J, leaving 15 bases between them. Germline V gives CDR1 SGHKS, CDR2 YYEKEE (reference sequence). The CDR3 sequence is 16 residues long. TCRdb used MiXCR to reprocess the RT-PCR reads, holding one entry per CDR3 protein. The sample has about 540,000 distinct CDR3 sequences, roughly a quarter seen once. The sample also formed part of further work on T cells expressing NK-cell markers. That paper states: It was by 5'RACE template switching with UMIs that TCR beta cDNA was made. A range of about 1.0-8% of CD8+ T cells consisted of dominant NKG2C+ clonotypes in 5 or 6 donors.

This rearrangement joins TRBV5-5 to TRBJ2-5; a possible D gene is TRBD1 (6 bases). The clonotype comes from a man between 50 and 59 years old who received an inactivated influenza vaccine. The source was CD4+ T cells sorted from PBMCs, collected roughly 12 days after vaccination. This chain's CDR3 is CASSLGQGGGKETQYF. CDR3 coding DNA: TGTGCCAGCAGCTTGGGGCAGGGTGGGGGCAAAGAGACCCAGTACTTC.